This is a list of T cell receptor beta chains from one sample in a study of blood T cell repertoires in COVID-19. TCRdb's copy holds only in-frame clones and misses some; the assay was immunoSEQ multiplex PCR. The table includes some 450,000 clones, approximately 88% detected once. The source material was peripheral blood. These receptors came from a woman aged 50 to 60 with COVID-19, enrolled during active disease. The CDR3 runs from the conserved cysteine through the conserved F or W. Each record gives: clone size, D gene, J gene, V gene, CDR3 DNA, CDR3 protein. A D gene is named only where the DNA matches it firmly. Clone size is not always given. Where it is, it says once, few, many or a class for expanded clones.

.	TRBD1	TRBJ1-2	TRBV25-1	TGTGCCAGCAGTGCTCCGGGACAGGGTAACTATGGCTACACCTTC	CASSAPGQGNYGYTF
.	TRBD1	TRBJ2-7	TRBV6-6	TGTGCCAGCAGTCCCTCAACAGGGGGCGAGTCCTACGAGCAGTACTTC	CASSPSTGGESYEQYF
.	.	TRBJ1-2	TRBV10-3	TGTGCCATCAGTGAGTCCGGGTATGGCTACACCTTC	CAISESGYGYTF
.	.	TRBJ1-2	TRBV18	TGTGCCAGCTCACCACCTACTGATTATGGCTACACCTTC	CASSPPTDYGYTF
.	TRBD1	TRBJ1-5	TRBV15	TGTGCCACCAGCAGAGATGTGGGACAGGGGGCGCAGCCCCAGCATTTT	CATSRDVGQGAQPQHF
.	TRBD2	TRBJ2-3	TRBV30	TGTGCCTGGAGTGCCGGGACTAGCGGGGCCCTACCGCAGTATTTT	CAWSAGTSGALPQYF
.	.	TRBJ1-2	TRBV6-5	TGTGCCAGCTGCTCCCCCGGAGACAGCTATTATGGCTACACCTTC	CASCSPGDSYYGYTF
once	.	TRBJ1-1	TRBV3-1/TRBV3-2	TGTGCCAGCAGCCAAGAGGTAAGACGTCGGGGCACTGAAGCTTTCTTT	CASSQEVRRRGTEAFF
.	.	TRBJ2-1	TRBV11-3	TGTGCCAGCAGCTTAGATGGGACGGGGACAAACTACAATGAGCAGTTCTTC	CASSLDGTGTNYNEQFF
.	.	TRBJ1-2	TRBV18	TGTGCCAGCTCACTTGATTTGGGCGCCTATGGCTACACCTTC	CASSLDLGAYGYTF